This T cell receptor beta chain was documented in a study of blood T cell repertoires in COVID-19. Study background: Material from acute and convalescent COVID-19 was sourced from the United States, Italy and Spain. PBMCs, B-cell-depleted T cells, or T cells provided the cDNA or gDNA that made up the material.

The CDR3 runs 16 residues. Unmatched junction bases numbered 6, after V lost 3 bases and J lost 6 bases. Germline CDR1 and CDR2: KGHDR and SFDVKD. As processed by the authors: Amplification with reference gene primers provided the estimates of nucleated cell counts. Here immunoSEQ multiplex PCR was the method, and the copy in TCRdb shows in-frame clones only, minus some. D and trimming were read from the DNA, whereas the V and J calls and clone size are those reported in that table. The data show some 70,000 clones, around 87% seen once. The V gene is TRBV24-1, the J gene TRBJ2-1; 11 nucleotides match TRBD2. The sequenced sample was peripheral blood. This TCR was sampled from a man aged 45-65 years with active COVID-19. The CDR3 reads CATSDGGSGRANEQFF. CDR3 nucleotide sequence: TGTGCCACCAGTGATGGGGGTAGCGGGAGGGCCAATGAGCAGTTCTTC.